A single sample gave rise to the 30 T cell receptor beta chains below, sequenced in a study of blood T cell repertoires in COVID-19. Profiling relied on immunoSEQ multiplex PCR, and the TCRdb table lists in-frame clones only, not all of them. The data contain roughly 150,000 clones, roughly nine tenths of them singletons. Input material: peripheral blood. The origin of the receptors is a woman between 40 and 50 years old with acute or convalescent COVID-19.

The chain's CDR3 is CASSLSGTGRYEQYF. The CDR3 coding sequence is TGTGCCAGCAGTCTCTCCGGGACAGGGAGGTACGAGCAGTACTTC. The chain has TRBV27 and TRBJ2-7; 9 bases are shared with TRBD1. CDR1 and CDR2 from the germline V gene are MNHEY and SMNVEV (reference sequence). The CDR3 spans 15 residues. The V and J ends lost 5 bases and 4 bases, in that order; junction bases with no gene match: 9.

V is TRBV29-1 and J is TRBJ2-3, with TRBD2 matching over 11 bases. Unmatched junction bases numbered 11, after V lost 7 bases and J lost 5 bases. Germline loops: CDR1 SQVTM, CDR2 ANQGSEA. The CDR3 is 15 amino acids. The CDR3 sequence is CSGLRVAGGEDTQYF. CDR3 nucleotides: TGCAGCGGTCTCCGGGTAGCGGGGGGGGAAGATACGCAGTATTTT.

The chain has TRBV10-3 and TRBJ1-1; possibly TRBD1 for D (6 bases). The CDR3 contains 15 residues. Trimming removed 3 bases at V and 2 bases at J, with 13 bases between. Germline V gene data show CDR1 as ENHRY and CDR2 as SYGVKD. CDR3 nucleotide sequence: TGTGCCATCAGTGAATGGACAGACACCAACACTGAAGCTTTCTTT. This translates into CAISEWTDTNTEAFF.

V gene TRBV5-4 combines with J gene TRBJ2-1; D not resolved. The germline V gene encodes CDR1 SGHNT and CDR2 YYREEE (reference sequence). Trimming removed 0 bases at V and 5 bases at J, with 6 bases between. This CDR3 spans 13 amino acids. CDR3 in amino acids: CASSLAANNEQFF. Here the CDR3 DNA reads TGTGCCAGCAGCTTGGCCGCGAACAATGAGCAGTTCTTC.

This sequence joins TRBV7-2 and TRBJ1-1; the match to TRBD1 covers 9 bases. The CDR3 sequence is 14 residues long. CDR1 and CDR2 (germline): SGHTA, FQGNSA. V shed 5 bases and J 2 bases; nucleotides not matched to a gene: 3. The CDR3 protein is CASSPGQGNTEAFF. DNA for the CDR3: TGTGCCAGCAGCCCGGGACAGGGAAACACTGAAGCTTTCTTT.

The V gene is TRBV9, the J gene TRBJ2-1; 12 nucleotides line up with TRBD2. CDR1 is SGDLS, CDR2 YYNGEE, per germline. V was clipped by 0 bases and J by 7 bases; unmatched bases: 5. This CDR3 comprises 16 residues. This chain's CDR3 is CASSVELAGGRNEQFF. The CDR3 DNA sequence: TGTGCCAGCAGCGTAGAACTAGCGGGAGGTAGAAATGAGCAGTTCTTC.

A word on this clone: An end of the junction differs from the germline gene, which may be a read error. This chain links TRBV27 with TRBJ2-1, with 7 bases matching TRBD1. Germline V gene data show CDR1 as MNHEY and CDR2 as SMNVEV (reference sequence). This CDR3 spans 16 amino acids. CDR3 sequence reads: CAGSFGTGVGLNEQFF. The CDR3 nucleotides are TGTGCCGGCAGTTTCGGAACAGGGGTGGGTTTGAATGAGCAGTTCTTC.

The rearrangement uses TRBV7-9 and TRBJ2-7; D is perhaps TRBD1 (6 bases). Germline values: CDR1 SEHNR, CDR2 FQNEAQ (reference sequence). V lost 2 bases and J 3 bases, leaving 14 bases between the germline ends. This CDR3 region has 15 residues. CDR3 coding DNA: TGTGCCAGCAGCTTATTGCTCCCAGGGGTCTACGAGCAGTACTTC. This sequence encodes CASSLLLPGVYEQYF.

The V gene is TRBV14, the J gene TRBJ2-2; 7 nucleotides align to TRBD1. With 4 bases clipped from V and 6 bases from J, the junction kept 17 bases outside the gene matches. Germline V gene sequence: CDR1 SGHDN, CDR2 FVKESK. The CDR3 runs 18 residues. CDR3 in amino acids: CASSPKFYGTVSPGELFF. CDR3 DNA: TGTGCCAGCAGCCCCAAGTTCTACGGGACAGTTAGTCCCGGGGAGCTGTTTTTT.

V gene TRBV2 combines with J gene TRBJ1-3; TRBD1 agrees at 8 bases. This CDR3 has 13 residues. Germline V gene sequence: CDR1 SNHLY, CDR2 FYNNEI. V lost 6 bases, J lost 5 bases, and 3 bases stayed unmatched. CDR3 nucleotides: TGTGCCAGCAGGTACAGGGGGAGAAACACCATATATTTT. It translates to CASRYRGRNTIYF.

CDR3 bases: TGTGCCAGCAATCAGGGCAGCTATGGCTACACCTTC. It codes for CASNQGSYGYTF. The J gene is TRBJ1-2, the V gene TRBV28; TRBD1 might be the D (5 bases). Trimming left V 7 bases short and J 4 bases short, with 10 bases between. The V gene's germline CDR1 is MDHEN and CDR2 SYDVKM. The CDR3 is 12 amino acids.

V and J are TRBV5-6 and TRBJ2-7; the match to TRBD2 covers 7 bases. This CDR3 spans 16 amino acids. Per the germline V gene, CDR1 is SGHDT and CDR2 is YYEEEE. The J segment lost 2 bases and the V segment lost 4 bases, leaving 12 bases of the junction unmatched. CDR3 DNA sequence: TGTGCCAGCAGCCTACGGGGTGGGAGGGCCACCTACGAGCAGTACTTC. Encoded protein: CASSLRGGRATYEQYF.

The chain employs TRBV5-1 and TRBJ2-5, with D possibly matching TRBD1 (7 bases). Germline CDR1 reads SGHRS; CDR2 reads YFSETQ. There are 16 residues in the CDR3. The V and J ends lost 3 bases and 5 bases respectively, with 20 bases between them. DNA for the CDR3: TGCGCCAGCAGCTCTACAGGGGTCGGCGGGGTGGAGACCCAGTACTTC. This encodes CASSSTGVGGVETQYF.

To note about this clone: Different DNA sequences within this sample yield the same CDR3. The gene calls are TRBV6-1 and TRBJ2-7, with TRBD1 matching over 7 bases. Germline values: CDR1 MNHNS, CDR2 SASEGT. The ends lost 1 base at V and 1 base at J; junction bases unmatched: 4. The CDR3 runs to 15 residues. In DNA form, the CDR3 reads TGTGCCAGCAGTGAAGAGGCAGGGGGTTCCTACGAGCAGTACTTC. Encoded protein: CASSEEAGGSYEQYF.

The chain links TRBV29-1 to TRBJ2-7, with D perhaps assigned TRBD1 or TRBD2 (6 bases each). V lost 5 bases, J lost 4 bases, and 18 bases lay in between. The CDR3 totals 14 residues. Germline CDR1 SQVTM, CDR2 ANQGSEA. The CDR3 loop reads CSVQGGRLGYEQYF. The CDR3 DNA is TGCAGCGTTCAAGGGGGGCGATTGGGTTACGAGCAGTACTTC.

The chain has TRBV19 and TRBJ2-5, with unresolved D. The CDR3 has 13 residues. Germline CDR1 LNHDA, CDR2 SQIVND (reference sequence). V was pared by 7 bases and J by 5 bases, with 14 bases between. In DNA, the CDR3 is TGTGCCAGTACCCTAGGTCCCCGGGAGACCCAGTACTTC. It translates to CASTLGPRETQYF.

This chain links TRBV12-5 with TRBJ1-5; no definite D call. The CDR3 runs to 14 residues. In germline, CDR1 is LGHNT, CDR2 FRNRAP. The V end was cut by 3 bases, the J end by 2 bases, with 8 bases between. For the CDR3, the DNA is TGTGCTAGTGGTTTTTCTCAGGGCAATCAGCCCCAGCATTTT. The encoded protein is CASGFSQGNQPQHF.

This sequence joins TRBV5-8 and TRBJ2-1; 9 bases agree with TRBD1. The CDR3 totals 15 residues. V lost 0 bases, J lost 8 bases, and 6 bases stayed unmatched. The germline gives CDR1 SGHTS, CDR2 YDEGEE. The CDR3 sequence is CASSLAGTGFDEQFF. The CDR3 coding sequence is TGTGCCAGCAGCTTGGCGGGGACAGGGTTCGATGAGCAGTTCTTC.

The V and J genes are TRBV3-1 (or the pseudogene TRBV3-2) and TRBJ2-7; 12 bases fit TRBD2. V trimming: 5 bases; J trimming: 2 bases; junction bases outside the gene matches: 1. The CDR3 is made up of 14 amino acids. Germline V gene lookup returns CDR1 LGHDT and CDR2 YNNKEL (reference sequence). CDR3 nucleotides: TGTGCCAGCAGCGGACTAGCGGGGACCTACGAGCAGTACTTC. Amino acids: CASSGLAGTYEQYF.

V is TRBV29-1 and J is TRBJ2-3, with 8 bases fitting TRBD2. V lost 4 bases, J lost 2 bases, and 11 bases stayed unmatched. This CDR3 region has 16 residues. CDR1 and CDR2 (germline): SQVTM, ANQGSEA. The CDR3 DNA is TGCAGCGTTGGCGGAAGCGGGGGCCTTAACACAGATACGCAGTATTTT. It specifies CSVGGSGGLNTDTQYF.

V is TRBV19 and J is TRBJ1-5; 7 bases are shared with TRBD1. The length of the CDR3 is 16 residues. In germline, CDR1 is LNHDA, CDR2 SQIVND (reference sequence). V lost 9 bases and J lost 7; bases outside the gene matches: 18. The CDR3 region is CARHLDREVLKQPQHF. CDR3 DNA sequence: TGTGCCAGACACCTCGACAGGGAGGTTTTAAAGCAGCCCCAGCATTTT.

V usage is TRBV28 and J usage is TRBJ1-2; 7 bases are shared with TRBD1. The CDR3 spans 14 residues. V dropped 6 bases and J dropped 3; count of bases not matched to a gene: 7. CDR1 and CDR2 from the germline V gene are MDHEN and SYDVKM. CDR3 DNA sequence: TGTGCCAGCAGGGGGCAGGGGGTACACTATGGCTACACCTTC. Protein: CASRGQGVHYGYTF.

With respect to this clone: The same CDR3 is also encoded by other DNA sequences in this sample. V and J are TRBV5-1 and TRBJ2-3, with D possibly being TRBD1 (5 bases). The V end was cut by 4 bases, the J end by 3 bases, with 12 bases between. Germline V gene lookup returns CDR1 SGHRS and CDR2 YFSETQ. This CDR3 contains 14 residues. The DNA of the CDR3 is TGCGCCAGCAGCCCGCAGGGTTCGACAGATACGCAGTATTTT. Translation: CASSPQGSTDTQYF.

The V gene is TRBV7-8, the J gene TRBJ2-5; D is possibly TRBD1 (6 bases). The CDR3 length is 15 residues. V was shortened by 2 bases and J by 4 bases, with 14 bases between the two germline ends. Germline lookup yields CDR1 SGHVS and CDR2 FQNEAQ. The CDR3 sequence: CASSLTEQGRETQYF. CDR3 coding DNA: TGTGCCAGCAGCTTAACGGAGCAGGGGAGAGAGACCCAGTACTTC.

V usage is TRBV29-1 and J usage is TRBJ2-7; tentative D call: TRBD2 (6 bases). The CDR3 has 13 residues. Per germline, CDR1 SQVTM and CDR2 ANQGSEA. Trimming shortened V by 2 bases and J by 7 bases, and 15 bases separated the two germline ends. This chain's CDR3 is CSVEWQEGMEQYF. In DNA, the CDR3 is TGCAGCGTTGAATGGCAGGAGGGAATGGAGCAGTACTTC.

The chain carries TRBV5-1 and TRBJ2-7; 10 nucleotides match TRBD1. Losses at the gene ends were 2 bases for V and 2 bases for J; bases not matched to a gene: 4. CDR3 length: 15 amino acids. The germline V gene has CDR1 SGHRS and CDR2 YFSETQ. CDR3: CASSLGQGVPYEQYF. CDR3 coding DNA: TGCGCCAGCAGCTTAGGACAGGGGGTCCCCTACGAGCAGTACTTC.

V is TRBV14 and J is TRBJ1-1; no clear D. The CDR3 contains 12 residues. Germline CDR1 is SGHDN and CDR2 is FVKESK. V was pared by 8 bases and J by 1 base, with 8 bases between. For the CDR3, the DNA is TGTGCCAGCGGTCGGGGGAACACTGAAGCTTTCTTT. Encoded protein: CASGRGNTEAFF.

This chain joins TRBV28 and TRBJ1-2; D gene ambiguous. V dropped 4 bases and J dropped 9 bases, with 12 bases sitting between them. Germline CDR1 MDHEN, CDR2 SYDVKM. The CDR3 totals 12 residues. CDR3 bases: TGTGCCAGCAGTTCGGGAGGCTTAAGCTACACCTTC. Protein product: CASSSGGLSYTF.

The chain's CDR3 is CASSPRGREAQYF. CDR3 DNA sequence: TGTGCCAGCAGCCCCCGAGGTCGGGAGGCGCAGTATTTT. The chain couples TRBV9 to TRBJ2-3, with 7 bases that match TRBD2. CDR3 length: 13 residues. The ends lost 4 bases at V and 10 bases at J; junction bases unmatched: 9. Germline values: CDR1 SGDLS, CDR2 YYNGEE.

This chain joins TRBV12-3 or TRBV12-4 and TRBJ1-1; 8 bases map to TRBD1. This CDR3 is 13 amino acids long. After removal of 4 bases from V and 4 bases from J, the junction contained 2 bases not matched to a gene. CDR3 sequence reads: CASSSTGGTEAFF. DNA for the CDR3: TGTGCCAGCAGTTCCACAGGGGGCACTGAAGCTTTCTTT.